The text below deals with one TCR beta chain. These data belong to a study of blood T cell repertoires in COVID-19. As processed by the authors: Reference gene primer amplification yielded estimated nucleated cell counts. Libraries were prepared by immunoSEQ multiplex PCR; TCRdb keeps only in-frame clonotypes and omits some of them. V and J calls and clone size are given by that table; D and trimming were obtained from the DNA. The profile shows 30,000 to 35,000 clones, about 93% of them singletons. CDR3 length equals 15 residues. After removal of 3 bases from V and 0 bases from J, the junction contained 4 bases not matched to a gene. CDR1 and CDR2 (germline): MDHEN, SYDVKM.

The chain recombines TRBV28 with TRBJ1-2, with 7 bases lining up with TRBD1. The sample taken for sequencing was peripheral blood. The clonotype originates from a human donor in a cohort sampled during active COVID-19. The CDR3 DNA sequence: TGTGCCAGCAGTTTGCCCGGGACAGCTAACTATGGCTACACCTTC. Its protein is CASSLPGTANYGYTF.